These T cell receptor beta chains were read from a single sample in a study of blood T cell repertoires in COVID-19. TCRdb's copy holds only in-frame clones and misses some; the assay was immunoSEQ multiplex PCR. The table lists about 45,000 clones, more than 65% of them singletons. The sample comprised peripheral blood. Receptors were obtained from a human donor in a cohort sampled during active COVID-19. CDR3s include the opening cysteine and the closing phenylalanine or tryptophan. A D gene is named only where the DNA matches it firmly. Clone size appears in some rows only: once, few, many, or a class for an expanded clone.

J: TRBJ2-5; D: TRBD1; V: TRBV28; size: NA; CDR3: CASSIDRDRGQETQYF; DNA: TGTGCCAGCAGCATAGACCGGGACAGGGGGCAAGAGACCCAGTACTTC
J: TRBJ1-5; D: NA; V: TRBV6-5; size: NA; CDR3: CASRVNRGYQPQHF; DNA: TGTGCCAGCAGGGTAAATAGGGGATATCAGCCCCAGCATTTT
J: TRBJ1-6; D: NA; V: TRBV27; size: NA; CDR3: CASSLSDSRGPLHF; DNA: TGTGCCAGCAGTTTATCGGACAGTCGAGGACCCCTCCACTTT
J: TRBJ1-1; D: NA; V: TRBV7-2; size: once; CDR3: CASSLIGQTPEAFF; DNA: TGTGCCAGCAGCTTAATCGGACAGACTCCTGAAGCTTTCTTT
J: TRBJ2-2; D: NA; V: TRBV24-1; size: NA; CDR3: CATSDREYTGELFF; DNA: TGTGCCACCAGTGATAGGGAGTACACCGGGGAGCTGTTTTTT
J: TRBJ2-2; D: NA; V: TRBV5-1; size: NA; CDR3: CASSLVGGSDTGELFF; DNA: TGCGCCAGCAGCTTGGTTGGGGGGTCGGACACCGGGGAGCTGTTTTTT
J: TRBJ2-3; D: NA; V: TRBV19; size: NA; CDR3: CASSIGEGGTDTQYF; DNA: TGTGCCAGTAGTATAGGGGAAGGAGGGACAGATACGCAGTATTTT
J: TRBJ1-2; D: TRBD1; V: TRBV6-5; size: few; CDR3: CASSYSGQGGYGYTF; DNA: TGTGCCAGCAGTTACTCTGGACAGGGAGGCTATGGCTACACCTTC
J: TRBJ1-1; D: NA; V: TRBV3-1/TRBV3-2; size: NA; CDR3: CASSQGWGRENTEAFF; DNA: TGTGCCAGCAGCCAAGGATGGGGCAGGGAGAACACTGAAGCTTTCTTT
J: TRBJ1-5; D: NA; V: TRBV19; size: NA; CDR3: CASSPRQNSNQPQHF; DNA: TGTGCCAGTAGTCCCAGACAGAATAGCAATCAGCCCCAGCATTTT
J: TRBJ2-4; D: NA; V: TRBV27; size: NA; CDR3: CASSRVSGPEENIQYF; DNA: TGTGCCAGCAGCCGGGTAAGCGGGCCCGAGGAAAACATTCAGTACTTC
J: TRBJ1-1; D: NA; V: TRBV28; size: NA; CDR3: CASSPQGWDTEAFF; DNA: TGTGCCAGCAGTCCGCAGGGGTGGGACACTGAAGCTTTCTTT
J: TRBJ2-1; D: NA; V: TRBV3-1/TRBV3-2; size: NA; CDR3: CASSQDFGVGNNEQFF; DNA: TGTGCCAGCAGCCAAGATTTCGGGGTGGGGAACAATGAGCAGTTCTTC
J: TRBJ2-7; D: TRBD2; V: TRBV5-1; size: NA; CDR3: CASSFWVRGGSVNEQYF; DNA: TGCGCCAGCAGCTTTTGGGTACGGGGCGGGAGTGTCAACGAGCAGTACTTC
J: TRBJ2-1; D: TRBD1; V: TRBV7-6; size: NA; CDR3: CASSPRQGSSYNEQFF; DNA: TGTGCCAGCAGCCCTAGACAGGGCAGCTCCTACAATGAGCAGTTCTTC
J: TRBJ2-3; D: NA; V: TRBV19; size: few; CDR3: CASRSTDTQYF; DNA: TGTGCCAGTCGTAGCACAGATACGCAGTATTTT
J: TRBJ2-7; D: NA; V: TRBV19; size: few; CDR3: CASSIIGRDYEQYF; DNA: TGTGCCAGTAGTATTATCGGCAGGGATTACGAGCAGTACTTC
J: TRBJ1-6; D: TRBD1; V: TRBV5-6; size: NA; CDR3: CASSFRPGGVDSPLHF; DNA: TGTGCCAGCAGCTTTAGGCCAGGGGGTGTTGATTCACCCCTCCACTTT
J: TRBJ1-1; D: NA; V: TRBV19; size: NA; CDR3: CASSPGDGYTEAFF; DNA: TGTGCCAGTAGCCCAGGGGATGGGTACACTGAAGCTTTCTTT
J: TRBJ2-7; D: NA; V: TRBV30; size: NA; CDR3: CAWSVLTYEQYF; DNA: TGTGCCTGGAGTGTACTGACCTACGAGCAGTACTTC
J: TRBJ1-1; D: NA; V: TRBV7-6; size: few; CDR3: CASSPVAWNTEAFF; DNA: TGTGCCAGCAGCCCCGTAGCGTGGAACACTGAAGCTTTCTTT
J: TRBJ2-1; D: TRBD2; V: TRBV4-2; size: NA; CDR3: CASSQDGGRTHNEQFF; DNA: TGTGCCAGCAGCCAAGATGGCGGGAGGACCCACAATGAGCAGTTCTTC
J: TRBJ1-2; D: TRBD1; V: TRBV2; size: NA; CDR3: CASSGTGYGYTF; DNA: TGTGCCAGCAGTGGGACAGGGTACGGCTACACCTTC
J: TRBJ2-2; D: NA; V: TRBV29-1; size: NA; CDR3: CSVSDRMNTGELFF; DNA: TGCAGCGTCTCGGACAGAATGAACACCGGGGAGCTGTTTTTT
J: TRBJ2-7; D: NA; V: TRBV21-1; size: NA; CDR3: CASSKRWPESRDRGTYEQYF; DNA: TGTGCCAGCAGCAAAAGATGGCCAGAATCCCGGGACAGGGGGACCTACGAGCAGTACTTC
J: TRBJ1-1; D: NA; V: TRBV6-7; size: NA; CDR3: CASSYSLRGSRTEAFF; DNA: TGTGCCAGCAGTTACTCGCTCAGGGGATCTCGCACTGAAGCTTTCTTT
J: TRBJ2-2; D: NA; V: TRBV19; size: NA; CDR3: CASSIGRDGGTGELFF; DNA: TGTGCCAGTAGTATAGGCCGGGACGGGGGCACCGGGGAGCTGTTTTTT
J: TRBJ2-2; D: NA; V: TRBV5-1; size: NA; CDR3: CASRGDIGSGELFF; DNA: TGCGCCAGCAGGGGGGACATAGGATCCGGGGAGCTGTTTTTT
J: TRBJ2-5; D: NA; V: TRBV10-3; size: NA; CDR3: CAISDANQGQETQYF; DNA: TGTGCCATCAGTGACGCCAATCAGGGACAAGAGACCCAGTACTTC
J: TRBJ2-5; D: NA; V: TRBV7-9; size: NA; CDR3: CASSLGLQETQYF; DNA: TGTGCCAGCAGTCTGGGACTCCAAGAGACCCAGTACTTC
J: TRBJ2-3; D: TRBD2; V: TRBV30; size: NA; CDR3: CAWSYGLAGEADTQYF; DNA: TGTGCCTGGAGTTACGGACTAGCGGGAGAGGCAGATACGCAGTATTTT
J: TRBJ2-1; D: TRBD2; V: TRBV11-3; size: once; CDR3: CASSGTGTSGNEQFF; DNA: TGTGCCAGCAGCGGAACCGGGACTAGCGGGAATGAGCAGTTCTTC
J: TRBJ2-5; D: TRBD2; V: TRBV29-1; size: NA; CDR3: CSVAGLAERKETQYF; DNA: TGCAGCGTTGCGGGACTAGCGGAGAGGAAAGAGACCCAGTACTTC
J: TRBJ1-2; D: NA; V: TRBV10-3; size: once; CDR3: CAISETREGGTYGYTF; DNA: TGTGCCATCAGTGAGACTAGAGAGGGTGGCACCTATGGCTACACCTTC
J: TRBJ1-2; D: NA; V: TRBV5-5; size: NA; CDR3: CASSFAGGYGYTF; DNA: TGTGCCAGCAGCTTTGCAGGAGGCTATGGCTACACCTTC
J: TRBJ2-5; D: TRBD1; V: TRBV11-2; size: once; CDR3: CASSNRDSVQETQYF; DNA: TGTGCCAGCAGCAACCGGGACAGCGTACAAGAGACCCAGTACTTC
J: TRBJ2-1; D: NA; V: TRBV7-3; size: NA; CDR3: CASSPITPLASSYNEQFF; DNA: TGTGCCAGCAGCCCCATTACCCCTCTAGCATCCTCCTACAATGAGCAGTTCTTC
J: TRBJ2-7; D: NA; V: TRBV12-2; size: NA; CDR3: CASRLAPGKGYEQYF; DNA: TGTGCAAGTCGCTTAGCGCCGGGAAAGGGTTACGAGCAGTACTTC
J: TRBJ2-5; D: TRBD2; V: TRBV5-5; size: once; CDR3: CASSLGGTSGARETQYF; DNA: TGTGCCAGCAGCTTGGGAGGTACTAGCGGGGCGAGGGAGACCCAGTACTTC
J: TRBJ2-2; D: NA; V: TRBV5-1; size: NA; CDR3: CASSLGPRRRGDTGELFF; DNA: TGCGCCAGCAGCTTGGGTCCCCGCCGCAGGGGGGACACCGGGGAGCTGTTTTTT
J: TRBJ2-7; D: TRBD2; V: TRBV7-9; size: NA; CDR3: CASSPTGTSSSEQYF; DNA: TGTGCCAGCAGCCCAACCGGGACTAGCAGTTCCGAGCAGTACTTC
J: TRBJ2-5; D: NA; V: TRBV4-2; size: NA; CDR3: CASSQPAREQETQYF; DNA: TGTGCCAGCAGCCAGCCAGCGAGGGAACAAGAGACCCAGTACTTC
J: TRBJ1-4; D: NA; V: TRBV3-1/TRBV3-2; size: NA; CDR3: CASSQDPDSSVEKLFF; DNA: TGTGCCAGCAGCCAAGATCCGGACAGCTCAGTGGAAAAACTGTTTTTT
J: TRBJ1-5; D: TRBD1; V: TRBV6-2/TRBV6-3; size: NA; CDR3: CASSYDPDDRGLIQPQHF; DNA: TGTGCCAGCAGTTACGACCCCGACGACAGGGGGCTTATTCAGCCCCAGCATTTT
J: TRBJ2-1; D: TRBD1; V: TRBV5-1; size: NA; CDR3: CASSESPGTGGNEQFF; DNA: TGCGCCAGCAGCGAATCACCCGGGACAGGGGGCAATGAGCAGTTCTTC
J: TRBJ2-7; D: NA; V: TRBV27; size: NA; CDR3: CASSTSAGDTLVAYEQYF; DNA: TGTGCCAGCAGCACATCAGCCGGGGACACGCTTGTTGCCTACGAGCAGTACTTC
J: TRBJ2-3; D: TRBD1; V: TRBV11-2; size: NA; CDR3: CASSRITGVGTDTQYF; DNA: TGTGCCAGCAGCCGGATTACAGGGGTGGGCACAGATACGCAGTATTTT
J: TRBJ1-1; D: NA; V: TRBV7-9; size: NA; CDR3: CASSLIRGQNSEAFF; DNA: TGTGCCAGCAGCTTAATCAGGGGCCAAAACTCTGAAGCTTTCTTT
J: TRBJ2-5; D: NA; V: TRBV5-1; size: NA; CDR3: CASSFGPGEETQYF; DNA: TGCGCCAGCAGCTTCGGACCCGGGGAGGAGACCCAGTACTTC
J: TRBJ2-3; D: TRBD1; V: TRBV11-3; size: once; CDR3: CASTLGQLSTDTQYF; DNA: TGTGCCAGCACCTTGGGACAGCTAAGCACAGATACGCAGTATTTT
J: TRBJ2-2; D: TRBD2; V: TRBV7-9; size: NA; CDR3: CASRSGTSGSTGELFF; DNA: TGTGCCAGCAGGTCCGGGACTAGCGGCTCCACCGGGGAGCTGTTTTTT
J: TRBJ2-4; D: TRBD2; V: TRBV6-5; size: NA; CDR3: CASSYYSGVRDIQYF; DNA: TGTGCCAGCAGTTACTACAGCGGGGTAAGGGACATTCAGTACTTC
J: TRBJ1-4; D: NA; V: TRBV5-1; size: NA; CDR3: CASSLYGGDEKLFF; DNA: TGCGCCAGCAGCTTGTACGGGGGGGATGAAAAACTGTTTTTT
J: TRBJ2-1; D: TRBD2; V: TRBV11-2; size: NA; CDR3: CASSFVATGGNEQFF; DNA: TGTGCCAGCAGCTTCGTAGCAACGGGGGGGAATGAGCAGTTCTTC
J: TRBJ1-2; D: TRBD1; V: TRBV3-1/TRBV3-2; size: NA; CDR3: CASSRDRGFRGYTF; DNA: TGTGCCAGCAGTCGGGACAGGGGGTTCCGTGGCTACACCTTC
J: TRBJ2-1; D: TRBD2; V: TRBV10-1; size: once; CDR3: CASGRGGSYNEQFF; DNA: TGCGCCAGCGGGCGCGGGGGTTCCTACAATGAGCAGTTCTTC
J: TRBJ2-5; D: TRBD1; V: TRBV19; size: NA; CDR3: CASSERDRHKTQYF; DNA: TGTGCCAGTAGTGAGAGGGACAGGCACAAGACCCAGTACTTC